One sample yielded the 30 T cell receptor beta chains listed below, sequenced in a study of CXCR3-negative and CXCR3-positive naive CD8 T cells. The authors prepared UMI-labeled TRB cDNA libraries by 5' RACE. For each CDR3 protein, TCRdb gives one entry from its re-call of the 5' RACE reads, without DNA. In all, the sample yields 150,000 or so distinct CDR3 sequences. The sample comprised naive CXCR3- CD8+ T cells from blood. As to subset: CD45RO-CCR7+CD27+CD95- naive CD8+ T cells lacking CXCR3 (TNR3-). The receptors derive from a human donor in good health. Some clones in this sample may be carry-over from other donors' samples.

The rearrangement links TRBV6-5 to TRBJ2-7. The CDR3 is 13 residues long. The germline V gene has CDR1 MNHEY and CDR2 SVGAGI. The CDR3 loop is CASGEWGPYEQYF.

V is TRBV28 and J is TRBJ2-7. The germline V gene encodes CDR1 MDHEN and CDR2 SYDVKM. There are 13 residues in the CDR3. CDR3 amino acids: CASSRTQSQDQYF. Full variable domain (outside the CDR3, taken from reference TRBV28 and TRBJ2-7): DVKVTQSSRYLVKRTGEKVFLECVQDMDHENMFWYRQDPGLGLRLIYFSYDVKMKEKGDIPEGYSVSREKKERFSLILESASTNQTSMYLCASSRTQSQDQYFGPGTRLTVT.

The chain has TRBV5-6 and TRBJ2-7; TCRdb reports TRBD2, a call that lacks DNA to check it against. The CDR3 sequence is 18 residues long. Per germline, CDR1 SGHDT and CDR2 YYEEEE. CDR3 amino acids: CASSLAVGMGAGVYEQYF.

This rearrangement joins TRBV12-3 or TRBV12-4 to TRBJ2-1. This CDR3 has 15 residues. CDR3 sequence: CASSLSGSSYNEQFF.

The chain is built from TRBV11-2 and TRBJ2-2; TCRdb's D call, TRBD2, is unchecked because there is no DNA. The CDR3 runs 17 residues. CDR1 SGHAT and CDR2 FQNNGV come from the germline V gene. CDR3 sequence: CASSLGVAGGGTGELFF.

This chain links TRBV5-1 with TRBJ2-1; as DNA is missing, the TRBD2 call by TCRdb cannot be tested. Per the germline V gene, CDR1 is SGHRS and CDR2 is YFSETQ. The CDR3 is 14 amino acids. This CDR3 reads CASSLWAGDNEQFF.

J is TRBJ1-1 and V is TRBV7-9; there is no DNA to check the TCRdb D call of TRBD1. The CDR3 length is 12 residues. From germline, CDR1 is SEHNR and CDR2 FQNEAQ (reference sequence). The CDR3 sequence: CALGRGLTEAFF.

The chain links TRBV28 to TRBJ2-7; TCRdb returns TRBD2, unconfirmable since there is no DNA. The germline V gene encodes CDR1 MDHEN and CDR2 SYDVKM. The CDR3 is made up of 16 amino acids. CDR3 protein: CASSLTLLAGDGEQYF. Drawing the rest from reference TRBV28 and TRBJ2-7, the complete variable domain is DVKVTQSSRYLVKRTGEKVFLECVQDMDHENMFWYRQDPGLGLRLIYFSYDVKMKEKGDIPEGYSVSREKKERFSLILESASTNQTSMYLCASSLTLLAGDGEQYFGPGTRLTVT.

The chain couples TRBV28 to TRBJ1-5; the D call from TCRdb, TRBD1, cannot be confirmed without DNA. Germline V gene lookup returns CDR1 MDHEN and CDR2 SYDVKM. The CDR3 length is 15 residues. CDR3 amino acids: CASSPRGGESQPQHF. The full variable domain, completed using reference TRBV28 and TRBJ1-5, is DVKVTQSSRYLVKRTGEKVFLECVQDMDHENMFWYRQDPGLGLRLIYFSYDVKMKEKGDIPEGYSVSREKKERFSLILESASTNQTSMYLCASSPRGGESQPQHFGDGTRLSIL.

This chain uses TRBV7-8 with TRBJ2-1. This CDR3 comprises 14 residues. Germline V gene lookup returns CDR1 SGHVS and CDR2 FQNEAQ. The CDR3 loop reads CASSPRSDHNEQFF.

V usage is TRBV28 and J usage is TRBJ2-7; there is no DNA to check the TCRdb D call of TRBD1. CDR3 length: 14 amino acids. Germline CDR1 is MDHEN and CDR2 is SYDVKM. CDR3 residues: CASSLWSGTYEQYF.

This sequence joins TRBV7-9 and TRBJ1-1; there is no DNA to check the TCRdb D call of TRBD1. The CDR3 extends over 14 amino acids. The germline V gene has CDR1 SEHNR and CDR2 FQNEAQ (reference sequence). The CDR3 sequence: CASSQLIGQGEAFF.

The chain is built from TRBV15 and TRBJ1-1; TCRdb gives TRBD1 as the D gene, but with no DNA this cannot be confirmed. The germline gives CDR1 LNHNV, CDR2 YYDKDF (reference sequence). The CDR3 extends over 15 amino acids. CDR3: CATSDRRGPDTEAFF.

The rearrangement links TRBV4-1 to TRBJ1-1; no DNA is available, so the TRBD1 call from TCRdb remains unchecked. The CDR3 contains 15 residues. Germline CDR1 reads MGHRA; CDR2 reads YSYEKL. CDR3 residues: CASSQEDRGNTEAFF.

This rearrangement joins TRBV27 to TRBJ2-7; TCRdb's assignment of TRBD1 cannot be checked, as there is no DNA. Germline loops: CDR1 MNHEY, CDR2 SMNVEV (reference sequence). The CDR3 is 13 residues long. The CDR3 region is CASSRGVMNEQYF.

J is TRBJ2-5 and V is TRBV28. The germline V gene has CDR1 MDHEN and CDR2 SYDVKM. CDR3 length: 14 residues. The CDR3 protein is CASSLGFAQETQYF.

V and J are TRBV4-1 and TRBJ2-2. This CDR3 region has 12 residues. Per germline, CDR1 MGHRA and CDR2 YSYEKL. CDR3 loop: CASSAGYGELFF.

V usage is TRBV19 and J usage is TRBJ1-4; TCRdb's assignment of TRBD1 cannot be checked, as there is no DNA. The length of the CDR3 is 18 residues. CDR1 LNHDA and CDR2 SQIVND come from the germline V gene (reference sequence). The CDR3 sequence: CASSHTPGTGIPGEKLFF.

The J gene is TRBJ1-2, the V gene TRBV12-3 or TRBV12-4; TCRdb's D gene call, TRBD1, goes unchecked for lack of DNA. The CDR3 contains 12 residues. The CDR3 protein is CASGDRFYGYTF.

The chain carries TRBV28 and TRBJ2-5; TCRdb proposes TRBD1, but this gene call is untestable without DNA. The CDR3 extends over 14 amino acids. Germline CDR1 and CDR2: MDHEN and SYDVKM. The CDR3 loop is CASQGAERGETQYF.

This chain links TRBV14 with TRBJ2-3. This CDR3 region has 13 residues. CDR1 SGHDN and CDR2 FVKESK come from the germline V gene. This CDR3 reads CASSQGYTDTQYF. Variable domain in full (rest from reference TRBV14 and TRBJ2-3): EAGVTQFPSHSVIEKGQTVTLRCDPISGHDNLYWYRRVMGKEIKFLLHFVKESKQDESGMPNNRFLAERTGGTYSTLKVQPAELEDSGVYFCASSQGYTDTQYFGPGTRLTVL.

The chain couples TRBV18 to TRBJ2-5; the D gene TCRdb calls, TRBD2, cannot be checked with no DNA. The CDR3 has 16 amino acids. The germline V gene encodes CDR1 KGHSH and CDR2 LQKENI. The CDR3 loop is CASSPGTSGFQETQYF.

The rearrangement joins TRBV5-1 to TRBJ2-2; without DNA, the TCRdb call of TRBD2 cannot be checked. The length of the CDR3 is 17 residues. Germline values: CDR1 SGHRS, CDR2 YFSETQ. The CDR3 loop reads CASSPGLAGSDTGELFF.

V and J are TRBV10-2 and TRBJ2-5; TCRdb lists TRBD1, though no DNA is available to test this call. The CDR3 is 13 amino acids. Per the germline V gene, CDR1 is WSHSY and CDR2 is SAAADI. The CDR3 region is CASGDITTGSQYF.

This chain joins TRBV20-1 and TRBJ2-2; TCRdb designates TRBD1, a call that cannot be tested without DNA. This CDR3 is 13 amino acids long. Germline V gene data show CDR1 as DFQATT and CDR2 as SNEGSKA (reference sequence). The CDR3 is CSARRGLTVELFF.

This CDR3 is CASSLGREEDTDTQYF. The chain employs TRBV5-1 and TRBJ2-3; there is no DNA to check the TCRdb D call of TRBD2. Germline CDR1 is SGHRS and CDR2 is YFSETQ. There are 16 residues in the CDR3.

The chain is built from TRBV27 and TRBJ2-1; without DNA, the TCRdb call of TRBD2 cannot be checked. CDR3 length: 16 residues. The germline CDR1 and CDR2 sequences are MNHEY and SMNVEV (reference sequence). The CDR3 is CASSPDEGWIRNEQFF.

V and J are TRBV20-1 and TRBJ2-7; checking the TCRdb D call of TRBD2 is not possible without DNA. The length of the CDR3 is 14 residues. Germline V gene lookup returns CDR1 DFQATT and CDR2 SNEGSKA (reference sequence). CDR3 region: CSARVGGGSYEQYF.

The CDR3 protein is CASREKGDTDTQYF. V gene TRBV28 combines with J gene TRBJ2-3; the D call from TCRdb, TRBD1, cannot be confirmed without DNA. The CDR3 is 14 amino acids. From germline, CDR1 is MDHEN and CDR2 SYDVKM.

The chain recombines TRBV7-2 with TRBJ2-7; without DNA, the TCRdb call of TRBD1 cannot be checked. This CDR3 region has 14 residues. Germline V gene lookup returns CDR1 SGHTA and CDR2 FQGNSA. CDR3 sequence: CASSLGQGYYEQYF. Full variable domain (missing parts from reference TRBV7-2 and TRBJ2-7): GAGVSQSPSNKVTEKGKDVELRCDPISGHTALYWYRQSLGQGLEFLIYFQGNSAPDKSGLPSDRFSAERTGGSVSTLTIQRTQQEDSAVYLCASSLGQGYYEQYFGPGTRLTVT.